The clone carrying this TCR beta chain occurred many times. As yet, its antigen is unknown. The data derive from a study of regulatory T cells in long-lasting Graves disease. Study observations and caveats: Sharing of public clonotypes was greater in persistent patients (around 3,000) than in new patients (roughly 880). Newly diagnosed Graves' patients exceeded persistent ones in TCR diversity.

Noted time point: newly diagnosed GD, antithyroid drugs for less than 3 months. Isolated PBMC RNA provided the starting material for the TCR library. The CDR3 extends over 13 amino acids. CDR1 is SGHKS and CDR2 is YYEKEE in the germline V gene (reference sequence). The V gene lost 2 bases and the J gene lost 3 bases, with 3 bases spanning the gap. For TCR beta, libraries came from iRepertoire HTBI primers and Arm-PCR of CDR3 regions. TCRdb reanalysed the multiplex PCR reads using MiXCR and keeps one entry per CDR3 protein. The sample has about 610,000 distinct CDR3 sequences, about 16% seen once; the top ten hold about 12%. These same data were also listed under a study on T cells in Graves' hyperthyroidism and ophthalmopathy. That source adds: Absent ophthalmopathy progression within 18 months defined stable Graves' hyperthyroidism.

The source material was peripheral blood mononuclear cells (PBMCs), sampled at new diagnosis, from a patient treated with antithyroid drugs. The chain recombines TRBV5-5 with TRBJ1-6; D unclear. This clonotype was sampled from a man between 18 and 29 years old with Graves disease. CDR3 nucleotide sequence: TGTGCCAGCAGCTTAGACTATAATTCACCCCTCCACTTT. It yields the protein CASSLDYNSPLHF.